Shown below are 27 T cell receptor beta chains from a single sample sequenced in a study of blood T cell repertoires in COVID-19. Here immunoSEQ multiplex PCR was the method, and the copy in TCRdb shows in-frame clones only, minus some. The table records some 390,000 clones, 85% to 90% of them present only once. Sequencing used PBMCs or T cells enriched from blood (not recorded which). These receptors were taken from a woman aged 30 to 39 who had recovered from COVID-19.

The CDR3 bases are TGCGCCAGCAGCCTTGCCGGGACAGAGGTTTCACCCCTCCACTTT. Protein sequence: CASSLAGTEVSPLHF. The V gene is TRBV5-1, the J gene TRBJ1-6; TRBD1 aligns across 7 bases. The CDR3 runs to 15 residues. V lost 4 bases and J lost 9; bases outside the gene matches: 10. From germline, CDR1 is SGHRS and CDR2 YFSETQ.

The chain links TRBV2 to TRBJ1-6; tentative D call: TRBD1 (5 bases). CDR3 length equals 13 residues. V lost 8 bases and J 13 bases, leaving 18 bases between the germline ends. Germline values: CDR1 SNHLY, CDR2 FYNNEI. In DNA, the CDR3 is TGTGCCAGCGAGACCCAGGGTGATCTCCCCCTCCACTTT. Residues: CASETQGDLPLHF.

The gene calls are TRBV6-6 and TRBJ1-6, with TRBD1 matching over 7 bases. This CDR3 has 13 residues. The V segment lost 4 bases and the J segment 15 bases; nucleotides outside the gene matches: 9. Germline CDR1 reads MNHNY; CDR2 reads SVGAGI (reference sequence). The CDR3 DNA follows: TGTGCCAGCAGTTCCGCCGGGACAGAACTCCTCCACTTT. Its protein is CASSSAGTELLHF.

The table lists this clone with a few counts. V gene TRBV15 combines with J gene TRBJ2-7, with 7 bases matching TRBD1. The CDR3 loop spans 12 amino acids. The germline CDR1 and CDR2 sequences are LNHNV and YYDKDF (reference sequence). The ends lost 8 bases at V and 2 bases at J; junction bases unmatched: 3. The CDR3 is CATGDSAYEQYF. As DNA, the CDR3 is TGTGCCACCGGGGACAGCGCCTACGAGCAGTACTTC.

This clone was counted once. The rearrangement uses TRBV4-2 and TRBJ2-1, with TRBD2 identical over 10 bases. Germline V lookup: CDR1 LGHNA, CDR2 YNFKEQ. The CDR3 sequence is 20 residues long. Trimming cost V 0 bases and J 4 bases; bases outside gene matches: 15. CDR3 residues: CASSQDPLSGGFLTYNEQFF. CDR3 nucleotides: TGTGCCAGCAGCCAAGATCCCCTTAGCGGGGGGTTTCTTACTTACAATGAGCAGTTCTTC.

V is TRBV11-2 and J is TRBJ2-1, with 12 positions matching TRBD2. The V gene end was trimmed by 5 bases and the J gene end by 0 bases; junction bases not matched to a gene: 11. Germline CDR1 and CDR2: SGHAT and FQNNGV. This CDR3 comprises 19 residues. CDR3: CASSPRLAGALFSYNEQFF. The CDR3 nucleotides are TGTGCCAGCAGCCCCCGACTAGCGGGAGCCCTCTTCTCCTACAATGAGCAGTTCTTC.

The chain employs TRBV29-1 and TRBJ2-2, with TRBD2 identical over 16 bases. Trimming cost V 6 bases and J 4 bases; bases outside gene matches: 5. Germline assignment: CDR1 SQVTM and CDR2 ANQGSEA. The CDR3 consists of 16 residues. CDR3 in DNA: TGCAGCGTGGGACTAGCGGGGGGGCCTCGCACCGGGGAGCTGTTTTTT. Residues: CSVGLAGGPRTGELFF.

The chain joins TRBV7-9 to TRBJ2-3; maybe TRBD1 (5 bases). CDR1 is SEHNR, CDR2 FQNEAQ, per germline (reference sequence). V was trimmed by 1 base and J by 1 base, leaving 9 bases between them. The CDR3 loop spans 15 amino acids. The CDR3 DNA is TGTGCCAGCAGCTTAGTTTGGGGCCGCACAGATACGCAGTATTTT. Residues: CASSLVWGRTDTQYF.

DNA of the CDR3: TGTGCCTGGAGTGTCCAGAATAGCAATCAGCCCCAGCATTTT. As protein: CAWSVQNSNQPQHF. This chain joins TRBV30 and TRBJ1-5; D ambiguous. Trimming removed 0 bases at V and 0 bases at J, with 6 bases between. The CDR3 is 14 amino acids. Germline V gives CDR1 GTSNPN, CDR2 SVGIG (reference sequence).

The CDR3 sequence is CATKTGHNEQYF. The CDR3, as DNA: TGTGCCACCAAAACAGGGCACAACGAGCAGTACTTC. The chain couples TRBV6-5 to TRBJ2-7, with D possibly TRBD1 on 6 matching bases. Trimming left V 10 bases short and J 5 bases short, with 15 bases between. Germline V gene data show CDR1 as MNHEY and CDR2 as SVGAGI. This CDR3 has 12 residues.

The J gene is TRBJ2-3, the V gene TRBV5-1; 9 bases agree with TRBD1. The CDR3 extends over 14 amino acids. Germline CDR1 reads SGHRS; CDR2 reads YFSETQ. V gave up 3 bases and J gave up 7 bases; unmatched junction bases: 6. The CDR3 reads CASSYGTGSHTQYF. CDR3 coding DNA: TGCGCCAGCAGCTACGGGACAGGGAGTCATACGCAGTATTTT.

The chain uses TRBV9 and TRBJ2-2, with 8 bases that match TRBD1. V lost 0 bases and J lost 6; bases outside the gene matches: 1. In germline, CDR1 is SGDLS, CDR2 YYNGEE. The CDR3 is 14 residues long. CDR3 protein: CASSVEQGAGELFF. The CDR3 DNA sequence: TGTGCCAGCAGCGTAGAACAGGGGGCCGGGGAGCTGTTTTTT.

In this sample, this clone turned up once. The chain links TRBV7-2 to TRBJ2-1, with 7 positions matching TRBD2. This CDR3 comprises 18 residues. V lost 4 bases, J lost 0 bases, and 12 bases stayed unmatched. The V gene's germline CDR1 is SGHTA and CDR2 FQGNSA. CDR3 in DNA: TGTGCCAGCAGCTCCCCCGACTGGCGGGGGAGCTCCTACAATGAGCAGTTCTTC. Amino acid sequence: CASSSPDWRGSSYNEQFF.

The chain employs TRBV18 and TRBJ2-3; D is unresolved. The CDR3 is made up of 15 amino acids. With 3 bases removed from V and 4 bases from J, the gap between germline ends came to 14 bases. In germline, CDR1 is KGHSH, CDR2 LQKENI. CDR3 sequence: CASSPTSAWADTQYF. The DNA for the CDR3 is TGTGCCAGCTCACCGACATCCGCTTGGGCAGATACGCAGTATTTT.

V gene TRBV27 combines with J gene TRBJ2-1, with 10 bases matching TRBD2. This CDR3 is built from 15 residues. Germline lookup yields CDR1 MNHEY and CDR2 SMNVEV (reference sequence). V dropped 5 bases and J dropped 9; count of bases not matched to a gene: 10. The CDR3 bases are TGTGCCAGCAGTGCCTGGACTAGCGGTTGGATTGAGCAGTTCTTC. Amino acid sequence: CASSAWTSGWIEQFF.

This CDR3 is CASSISNRVWGYTF. CDR3 nucleotides: TGTGCCAGTAGTATCTCTAACAGGGTTTGGGGCTACACCTTC. V gene TRBV19 combines with J gene TRBJ1-2, with D tentatively TRBD1 (6 bases). The germline gives CDR1 LNHDA, CDR2 SQIVND (reference sequence). V dropped 3 bases and J dropped 8 bases, with 16 bases sitting between them. The CDR3 loop spans 14 amino acids.

This chain joins TRBV30 and TRBJ2-2; possible D gene TRBD1, 6 bases. The V gene's germline CDR1 is GTSNPN and CDR2 SVGIG (reference sequence). The V and J ends lost 4 bases and 6 bases respectively, with 9 bases between them. The CDR3 length is 12 residues. The CDR3 is CAWNRAPGELFF. The CDR3 DNA is TGTGCCTGGAACAGGGCCCCCGGGGAGCTGTTTTTT.

The genes are TRBV27 and TRBJ1-2; tentative D call: TRBD1 (5 bases). Trimming shortened V by 7 bases and J by 8 bases, and 11 bases separated the two germline ends. Germline CDR1 is MNHEY and CDR2 is SMNVEV (reference sequence). The CDR3 spans 11 residues. CDR3 DNA: TGTGCCAGCACGGCGGGGGGAGGCTACACCTTC. Translation: CASTAGGGYTF.

The rearrangement joins TRBV18 to TRBJ1-5, with D uncertain. The V and J ends lost 2 bases and 1 base respectively, with 6 bases between them. The CDR3 runs 14 residues. The germline V gene encodes CDR1 KGHSH and CDR2 LQKENI. Written as DNA, the CDR3 is TGTGCCAGCTCACCAAGTACAAGCAATCAGCCCCAGCATTTT. Translating gives CASSPSTSNQPQHF.

The chain combines TRBV19 with TRBJ2-7; TRBD1 matches 9 bases. The CDR3 covers 18 residues. V shed 4 bases, J shed 0 bases, and the junction held 13 bases outside the gene matches. Germline CDR1 and CDR2: LNHDA and SQIVND (reference sequence). The CDR3 protein is CASSRLTPGQGFSYEQYF. The CDR3 bases are TGTGCCAGTAGTAGACTGACCCCGGGACAGGGCTTCTCCTACGAGCAGTACTTC. The full variable domain, its missing parts supplied by reference TRBV19 and TRBJ2-7, is DGGITQSPKYLFRKEGQNVTLSCEQNLNHDAMYWYRQDPGQGLRLIYYSQIVNDFQKGDIAEGYSVSREKKESFPLTVTSAQKNPTAFYLCASSRLTPGQGFSYEQYFGPGTRLTVT.

The gene calls are TRBV27 and TRBJ1-5, with D tentatively TRBD1 (5 bases). CDR1 and CDR2 from the germline V gene are MNHEY and SMNVEV (reference sequence). CDR3 size: 17 residues. Trimming left V 7 bases short and J 3 bases short, with 22 bases between. CDR3 protein: CASTPRHLGDSNQPQHF. Written as DNA, the CDR3 is TGTGCCAGCACGCCGAGACACTTAGGGGATTCCAATCAGCCCCAGCATTTT.

The chain links TRBV7-2 to TRBJ2-5; TRBD1 matches 8 bases. The CDR3 has 14 residues. Germline V gene lookup returns CDR1 SGHTA and CDR2 FQGNSA. The ends lost 3 bases at V and 5 bases at J; junction bases unmatched: 5. In nucleotides, the CDR3 is TGTGCCAGCAGCTTCAACGGACAGGGTGAGACCCAGTACTTC. Protein sequence: CASSFNGQGETQYF.

The chain joins TRBV29-1 to TRBJ1-2; 9 nucleotides align to TRBD1. V trimming: 6 bases; J trimming: 5 bases; junction bases outside the gene matches: 4. There are 12 residues in the CDR3. Germline values: CDR1 SQVTM, CDR2 ANQGSEA. Here the CDR3 reads CSVTGQGYGYTF. In DNA form, the CDR3 reads TGCAGCGTAACGGGACAGGGATATGGCTACACCTTC.

The CDR3 region has the DNA TGTGCCAGCAGTTACGTCAGGGAGGGTGAAAAACTGTTTTTT. It encodes CASSYVREGEKLFF. The chain joins TRBV6-5 to TRBJ1-4, with D perhaps matching TRBD1 (5 bases). The germline V gene has CDR1 MNHEY and CDR2 SVGAGI. There are 14 residues in the CDR3. V was clipped by 2 bases and J by 7 bases, with 11 bases between them.

CDR3 nucleotides: TGTGCCACCCGAACAACAGGGTTGGGATTCTACGAGCAGTACTTC. This sequence encodes CATRTTGLGFYEQYF. The chain is built from TRBV15 and TRBJ2-7; maybe TRBD1 (6 bases). The V end was cut by 8 bases, the J end by 3 bases, with 20 bases between. CDR1 is LNHNV, CDR2 YYDKDF, per germline (reference sequence). The length of the CDR3 is 15 residues.

This chain connects TRBV4-2 to TRBJ1-3, with D perhaps TRBD1 (6 bases). The germline V gene encodes CDR1 LGHNA and CDR2 YNFKEQ. The CDR3 contains 17 residues. Trimming shortened V by 0 bases and J by 0 bases, and 12 bases separated the two germline ends. DNA for the CDR3: TGTGCCAGCAGCCAAGAACCCGGGACACGCTCTGGAAACACCATATATTTT. Encoded protein: CASSQEPGTRSGNTIYF.

The V and J genes are TRBV27 and TRBJ2-1, with D possibly TRBD1 on 8 matching bases. The CDR3 is 12 residues long. CDR1 is MNHEY, CDR2 SMNVEV, per germline (reference sequence). V was pared by 4 bases and J by 15 bases, with 16 bases between. The CDR3 bases are TGTGCCAGCAGTTCCGCACAGGGGGAGGGGTTCTTC. It is translated as CASSSAQGEGFF.